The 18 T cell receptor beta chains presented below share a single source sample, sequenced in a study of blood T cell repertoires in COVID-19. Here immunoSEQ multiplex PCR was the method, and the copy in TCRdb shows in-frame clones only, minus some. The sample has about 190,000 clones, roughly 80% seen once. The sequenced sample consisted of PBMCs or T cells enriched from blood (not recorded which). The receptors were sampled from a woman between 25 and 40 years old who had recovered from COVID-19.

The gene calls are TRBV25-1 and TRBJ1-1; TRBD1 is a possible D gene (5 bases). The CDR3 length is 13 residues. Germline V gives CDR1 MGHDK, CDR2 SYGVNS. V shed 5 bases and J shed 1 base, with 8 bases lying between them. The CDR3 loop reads CASSRTSNTEAFF. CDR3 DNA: TGTGCCAGCAGTCGGACATCGAACACTGAAGCTTTCTTT. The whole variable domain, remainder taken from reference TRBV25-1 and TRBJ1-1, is EADIYQTPRYLVIGTGKKITLECSQTMGHDKMYWYQQDPGMELHLIHYSYGVNSTEKGDLSSESTVSRIRTEHFPLTLESARPSHTSQYLCASSRTSNTEAFFGQGTRLTVV.

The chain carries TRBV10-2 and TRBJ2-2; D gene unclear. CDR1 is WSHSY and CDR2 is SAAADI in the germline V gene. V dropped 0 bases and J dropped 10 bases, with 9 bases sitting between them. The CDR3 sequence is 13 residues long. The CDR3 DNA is TGCGCCAGCAGTGAGTCATGGCGGAAGGAGCTGTTTTTT. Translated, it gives CASSESWRKELFF.

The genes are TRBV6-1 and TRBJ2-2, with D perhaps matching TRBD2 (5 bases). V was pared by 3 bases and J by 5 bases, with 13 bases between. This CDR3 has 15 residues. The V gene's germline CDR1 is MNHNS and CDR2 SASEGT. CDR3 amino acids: CASSEGSATTGELFF. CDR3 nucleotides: TGTGCCAGCAGTGAGGGTAGCGCCACTACCGGGGAGCTGTTTTTT.

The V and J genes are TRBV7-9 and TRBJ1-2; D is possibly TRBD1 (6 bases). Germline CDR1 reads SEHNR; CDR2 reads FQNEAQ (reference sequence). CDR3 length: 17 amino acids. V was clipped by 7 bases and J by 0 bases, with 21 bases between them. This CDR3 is CASTLGSGGAANYGYTF. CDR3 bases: TGTGCCAGCACCCTTGGGTCGGGGGGGGCTGCTAACTATGGCTACACCTTC.

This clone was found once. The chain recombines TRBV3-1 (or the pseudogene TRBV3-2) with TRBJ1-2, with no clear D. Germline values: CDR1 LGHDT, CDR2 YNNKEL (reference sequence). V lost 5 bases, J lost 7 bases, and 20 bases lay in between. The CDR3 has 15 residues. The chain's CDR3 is CASSFSGLGVGGYTF. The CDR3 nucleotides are TGTGCCAGCAGCTTTTCCGGTTTGGGAGTAGGTGGCTACACCTTC.

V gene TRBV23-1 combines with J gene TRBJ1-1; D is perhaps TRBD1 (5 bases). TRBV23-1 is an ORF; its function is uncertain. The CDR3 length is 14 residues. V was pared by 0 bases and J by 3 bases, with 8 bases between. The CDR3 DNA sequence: TGCGCCAGCAGTCAATCGGGAGGGGACACTGAAGCTTTCTTT. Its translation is CASSQSGGDTEAFF.

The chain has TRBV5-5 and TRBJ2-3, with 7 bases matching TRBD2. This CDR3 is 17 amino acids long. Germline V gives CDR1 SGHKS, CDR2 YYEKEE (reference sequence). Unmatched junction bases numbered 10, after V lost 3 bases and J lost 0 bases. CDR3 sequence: CASSSVTSRTSTDTQYF. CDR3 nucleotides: TGTGCCAGCAGCTCAGTGACTAGCCGAACTAGCACAGATACGCAGTATTTT.

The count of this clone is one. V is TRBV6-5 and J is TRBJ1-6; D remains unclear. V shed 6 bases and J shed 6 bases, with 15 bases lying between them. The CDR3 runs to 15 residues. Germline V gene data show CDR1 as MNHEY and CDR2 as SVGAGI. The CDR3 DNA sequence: TGTGCCAGCAGAAGGACGGCGGGTGTTAATTCACCCCTCCACTTT. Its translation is CASRRTAGVNSPLHF.

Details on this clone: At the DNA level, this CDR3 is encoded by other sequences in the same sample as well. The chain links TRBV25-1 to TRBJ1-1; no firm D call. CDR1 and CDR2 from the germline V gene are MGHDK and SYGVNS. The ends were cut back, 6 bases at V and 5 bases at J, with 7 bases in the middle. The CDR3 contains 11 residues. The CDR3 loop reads CASREETEAFF. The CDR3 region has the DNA TGTGCCAGCAGAGAGGAAACTGAAGCTTTCTTT.

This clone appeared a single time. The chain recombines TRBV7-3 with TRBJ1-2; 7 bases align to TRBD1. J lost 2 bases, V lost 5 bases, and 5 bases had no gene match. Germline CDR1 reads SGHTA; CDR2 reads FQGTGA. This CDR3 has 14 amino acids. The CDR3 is CASSPGGQNYGYTF. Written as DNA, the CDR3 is TGTGCCAGCAGCCCAGGGGGACAGAACTATGGCTACACCTTC.

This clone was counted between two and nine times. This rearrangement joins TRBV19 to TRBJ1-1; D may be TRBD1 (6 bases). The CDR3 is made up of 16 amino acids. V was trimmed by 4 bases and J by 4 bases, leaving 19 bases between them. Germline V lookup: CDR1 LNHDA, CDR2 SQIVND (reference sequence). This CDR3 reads CASSKTRTERGTEAFF. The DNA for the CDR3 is TGTGCCAGTAGTAAAACCCGGACAGAAAGGGGCACTGAAGCTTTCTTT.

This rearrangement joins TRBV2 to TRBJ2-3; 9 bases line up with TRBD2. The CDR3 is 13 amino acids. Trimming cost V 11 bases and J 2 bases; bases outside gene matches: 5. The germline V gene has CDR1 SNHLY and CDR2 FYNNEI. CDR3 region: CAGSGRSTDTQYF. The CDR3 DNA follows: TGTGCCGGGAGCGGGAGGTCCACAGATACGCAGTATTTT.

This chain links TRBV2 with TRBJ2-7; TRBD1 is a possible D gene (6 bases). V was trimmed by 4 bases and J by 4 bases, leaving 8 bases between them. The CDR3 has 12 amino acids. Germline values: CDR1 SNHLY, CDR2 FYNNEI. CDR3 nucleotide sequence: TGTGCCAGCAGTGCACAGGGTTACGAGCAGTACGTC. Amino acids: CASSAQGYEQYV.

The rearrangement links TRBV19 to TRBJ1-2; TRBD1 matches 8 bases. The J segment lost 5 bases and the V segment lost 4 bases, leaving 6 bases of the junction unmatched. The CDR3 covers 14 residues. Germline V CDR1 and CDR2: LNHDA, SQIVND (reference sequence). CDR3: CASSRKQGDYGYTF. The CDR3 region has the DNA TGTGCCAGTAGTAGAAAACAGGGGGATTATGGCTACACCTTC.

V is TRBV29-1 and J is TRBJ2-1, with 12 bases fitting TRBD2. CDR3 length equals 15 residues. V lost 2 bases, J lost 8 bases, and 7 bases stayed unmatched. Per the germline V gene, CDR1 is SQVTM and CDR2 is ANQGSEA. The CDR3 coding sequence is TGCAGCGTTGAAAGCGGGACTAGCGGGTACTATGAGCAGTTCTTC. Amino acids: CSVESGTSGYYEQFF.

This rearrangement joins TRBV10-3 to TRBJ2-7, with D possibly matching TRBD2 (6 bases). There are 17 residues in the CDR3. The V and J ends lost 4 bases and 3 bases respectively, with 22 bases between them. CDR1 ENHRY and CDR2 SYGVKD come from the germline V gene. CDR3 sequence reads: CAISVRGLEGSGYEQYF. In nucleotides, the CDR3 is TGTGCCATCAGTGTGCGGGGTCTAGAGGGATCGGGCTACGAGCAGTACTTC.

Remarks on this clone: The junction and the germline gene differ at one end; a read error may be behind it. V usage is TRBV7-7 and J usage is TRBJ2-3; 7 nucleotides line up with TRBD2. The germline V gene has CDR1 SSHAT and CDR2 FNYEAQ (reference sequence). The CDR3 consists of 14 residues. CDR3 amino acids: CASSLSGGTDTQYF. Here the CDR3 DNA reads TGTGCTAGCAGCCTCAGCGGGGGCACAGATACGCAGTATTTT.

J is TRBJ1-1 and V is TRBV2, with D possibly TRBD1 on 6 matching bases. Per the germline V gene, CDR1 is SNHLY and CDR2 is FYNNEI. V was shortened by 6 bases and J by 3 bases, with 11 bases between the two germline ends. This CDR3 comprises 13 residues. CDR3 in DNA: TGTGCCAGCAGGGGGGCTCGGGACACTGAAGCTTTCTTT. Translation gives CASRGARDTEAFF.